One sample yielded the 14 T cell receptor beta chains listed below, sequenced in a study of beta chain features in type 1 diabetes. Sequencing targeted expressed TCRB transcripts, as all isolated RNA had been reverse transcribed. The data were produced by immunoSEQ multiplex PCR, yet TCRdb's version contains in-frame clones alone and is incomplete. The table has 300,000 to 350,000 clones, roughly 21% seen once. Sequencing was performed on naive CD4+ T cells from blood. These receptors were taken from a young woman in good health.

This chain uses TRBV5-5 with TRBJ2-3; 11 bases line up with TRBD2. Germline loops: CDR1 SGHKS, CDR2 YYEKEE (reference sequence). The trim removed 0 bases at V and 1 base at J, leaving 1 base unmatched. The CDR3 loop spans 16 amino acids. The CDR3 reads CASSLGLAGRTDTQYF. DNA of the CDR3: TGTGCCAGCAGCTTGGGACTAGCGGGGCGCACAGATACGCAGTATTTT.

This clone was recorded a few times. V usage is TRBV29-1 and J usage is TRBJ2-7, with a weak D call TRBD2 (7 bases). The length of the CDR3 is 15 residues. The ends were cut back, 3 bases at V and 0 bases at J, with 15 bases in the middle. Germline V gene lookup returns CDR1 SQVTM and CDR2 ANQGSEA. The CDR3 spells CSVEGGRSSSYEQYF. CDR3 sequence (DNA): TGCAGCGTTGAGGGGGGGCGGTCTAGCTCCTACGAGCAGTACTTC.

This clone showed up just a few times. The chain is built from TRBV5-1 and TRBJ2-5, with 7 positions matching TRBD1. The CDR3 sequence is 14 residues long. Losses at the gene ends were 0 bases for V and 6 bases for J; bases not matched to a gene: 5. Germline loops: CDR1 SGHRS, CDR2 YFSETQ. The CDR3 is CASSLATGVQTQYF. CDR3 coding DNA: TGCGCCAGCAGCTTGGCCACAGGGGTGCAGACCCAGTACTTC.

The gene calls are TRBV7-2 and TRBJ1-1; no firm D call. From germline, CDR1 is SGHTA and CDR2 FQGNSA. V dropped 0 bases and J dropped 4 bases, with 6 bases sitting between them. The CDR3 length is 13 residues. CDR3 DNA sequence: TGTGCCAGCAGCTTAGCGTACAGCACTGAAGCTTTCTTT. This codes for CASSLAYSTEAFF.

This clone was seen more than once but under ten times. The chain has TRBV6-5 and TRBJ2-7; weak D call: TRBD1 (6 bases). V lost 2 bases and J 1 base, leaving 6 bases between the germline ends. The CDR3 has 13 residues. Germline lookup yields CDR1 MNHEY and CDR2 SVGAGI. This CDR3 reads CASSYRGSYEQYF. The DNA of the CDR3 is TGTGCCAGCAGTTACAGGGGGTCCTACGAGCAGTACTTC.

This clone was counted only a few times. The CDR3 DNA follows: TGTGCCAGCAGGGGGACAGTCAATTATTTCGGGGAGCTGTTTTTT. Its protein is CASRGTVNYFGELFF. J is TRBJ2-2 and V is TRBV2; 7 positions agree with TRBD1. Germline values: CDR1 SNHLY, CDR2 FYNNEI. This CDR3 spans 15 amino acids. V was clipped by 6 bases and J by 7 bases; unmatched bases: 11.

The V call is TRBV5-1, the J call TRBJ2-1; D is unresolved. Trimming cost V 2 bases and J 16 bases, with 13 bases left between them. CDR3 length: 11 amino acids. The germline V gene has CDR1 SGHRS and CDR2 YFSETQ. This CDR3 is CASSFLEIQFF. The CDR3 nucleotides read TGCGCCAGCAGCTTCCTAGAAATCCAATTCTTC.

The V gene is TRBV5-4, the J gene TRBJ2-5; unclear D gene. The CDR3 totals 11 residues. The ends were cut back, 4 bases at V and 5 bases at J, with 6 bases in the middle. The germline CDR1 and CDR2 sequences are SGHNT and YYREEE (reference sequence). CDR3 in amino acids: CASSAQETQYF. CDR3 bases: TGTGCCAGCAGCGCCCAGGAGACCCAGTACTTC.

This clone was observed a handful of times. V is TRBV6-1 and J is TRBJ2-5; 10 bases are shared with TRBD2. The ends lost 3 bases at V and 4 bases at J; junction bases unmatched: 5. This CDR3 contains 15 residues. From germline, CDR1 is MNHNS and CDR2 SASEGT. The CDR3 reads CASSDLAGVGETQYF. CDR3 nucleotides: TGTGCCAGCAGTGATCTAGCGGGAGTTGGAGAGACCCAGTACTTC.

V and J are TRBV7-2 and TRBJ1-1; D is perhaps TRBD1 (5 bases). Germline V gene data show CDR1 as SGHTA and CDR2 as FQGNSA. Trimming removed 4 bases at V and 4 bases at J, with 10 bases between. CDR3 size: 13 residues. The DNA for the CDR3 is TGTGCCAGCAGCTCCAGGGTGCTCACTGAAGCTTTCTTT. Translation: CASSSRVLTEAFF.

Concerning this clone itself: Compared with germline, one end of the junction differs, possibly owing to a read error. The rearrangement uses TRBV7-7 and TRBJ2-3; perhaps TRBD1 as D (5 bases). This CDR3 comprises 14 residues. Germline CDR1 reads SSHAT; CDR2 reads FNYEAQ (reference sequence). The CDR3 here is CASSLGRATDTQYF. The CDR3 nucleotides are TGTGCTAGCAGCTTGGGCAGGGCCACAGATACGCAGTATTTT.

This clone was seen repeatedly, ten times or more. V gene TRBV7-2 combines with J gene TRBJ2-5, with D tentatively TRBD2 (6 bases). Trimming shortened V by 4 bases and J by 4 bases, and 19 bases separated the two germline ends. This CDR3 contains 16 residues. CDR1 is SGHTA and CDR2 is FQGNSA in the germline V gene. CDR3 coding DNA: TGTGCCAGCAGCTCTCGCAAGGGAGGAGGGCGAGAGACCCAGTACTTC. Translated, it gives CASSSRKGGGRETQYF.

In DNA form, the CDR3 reads TGTGCCAGCAGCTTTGGGCAGGCCTATGGCTACACCTTC. Translating it yields CASSFGQAYGYTF. This chain uses TRBV5-4 with TRBJ1-2; D gene ambiguous. There are 13 residues in the CDR3. Germline V gene data show CDR1 as SGHNT and CDR2 as YYREEE (reference sequence). Trimming left V 2 bases short and J 4 bases short, with 9 bases between.

The rearrangement uses TRBV11-2 and TRBJ2-7, with 8 positions matching TRBD2. The germline V gene has CDR1 SGHAT and CDR2 FQNNGV. V lost 1 base to trimming and J lost 2 bases; unmatched junction nucleotides: 10. This CDR3 has 17 amino acids. CDR3 in amino acids: CASSLVQTSGSPYEQYF. The CDR3 nucleotides read TGTGCCAGCAGCTTAGTGCAGACCAGCGGGAGCCCCTACGAGCAGTACTTC.